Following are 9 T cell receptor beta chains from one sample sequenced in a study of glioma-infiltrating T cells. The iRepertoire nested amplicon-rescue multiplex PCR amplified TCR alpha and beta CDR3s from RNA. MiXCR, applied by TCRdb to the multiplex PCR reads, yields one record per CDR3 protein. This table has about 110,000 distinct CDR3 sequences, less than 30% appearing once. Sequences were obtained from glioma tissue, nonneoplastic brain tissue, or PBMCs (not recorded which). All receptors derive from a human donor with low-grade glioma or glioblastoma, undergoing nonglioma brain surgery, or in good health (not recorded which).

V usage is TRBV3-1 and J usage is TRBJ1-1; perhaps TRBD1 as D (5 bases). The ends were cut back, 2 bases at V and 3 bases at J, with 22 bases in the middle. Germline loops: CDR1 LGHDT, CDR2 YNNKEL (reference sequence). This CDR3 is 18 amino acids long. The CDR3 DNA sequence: TGTGCCAGCAGCCAACCCACGGGACTCCTAGTTAGGGACACTGAAGCTTTCTTT. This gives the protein CASSQPTGLLVRDTEAFF.

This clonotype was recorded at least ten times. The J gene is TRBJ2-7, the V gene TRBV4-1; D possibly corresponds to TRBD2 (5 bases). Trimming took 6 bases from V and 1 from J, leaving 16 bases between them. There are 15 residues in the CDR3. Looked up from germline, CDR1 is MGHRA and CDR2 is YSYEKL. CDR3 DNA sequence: TGCGCCAGCAGACCCGGAGCGGCCCCATCCTACGAGCAGTACTTC. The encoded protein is CASRPGAAPSYEQYF.

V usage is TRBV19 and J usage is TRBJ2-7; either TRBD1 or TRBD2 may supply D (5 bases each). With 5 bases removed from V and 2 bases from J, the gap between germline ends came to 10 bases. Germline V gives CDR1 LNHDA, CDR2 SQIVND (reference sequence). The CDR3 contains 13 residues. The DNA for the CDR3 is TGTGCCAGTAGTGACCCGGGACCCTACGAGCAGTACTTC. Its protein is CASSDPGPYEQYF.

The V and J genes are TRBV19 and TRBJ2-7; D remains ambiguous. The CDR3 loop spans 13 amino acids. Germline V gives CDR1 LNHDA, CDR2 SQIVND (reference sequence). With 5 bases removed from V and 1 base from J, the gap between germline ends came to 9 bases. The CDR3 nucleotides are TGTGCCAGTAGTCGGTCGGGTTCCTACGAGCAGTACTTC. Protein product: CASSRSGSYEQYF.

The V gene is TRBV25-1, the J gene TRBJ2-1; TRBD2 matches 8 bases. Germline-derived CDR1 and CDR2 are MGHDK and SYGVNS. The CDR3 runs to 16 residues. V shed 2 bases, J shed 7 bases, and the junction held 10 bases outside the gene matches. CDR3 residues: CASSEATGGDFNEQFF. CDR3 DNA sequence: TGTGCCAGCAGTGAAGCAACGGGAGGGGACTTTAATGAGCAGTTCTTC.

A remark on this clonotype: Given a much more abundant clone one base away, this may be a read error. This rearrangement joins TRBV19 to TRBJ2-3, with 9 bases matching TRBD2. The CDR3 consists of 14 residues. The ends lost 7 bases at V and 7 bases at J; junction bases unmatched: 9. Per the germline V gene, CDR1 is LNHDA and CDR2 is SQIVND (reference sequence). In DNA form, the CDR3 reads TGTGCCAGTAATTCCGGGACTAGCAAGAATACGCAGTATTTT. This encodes CASNSGTSKNTQYF.

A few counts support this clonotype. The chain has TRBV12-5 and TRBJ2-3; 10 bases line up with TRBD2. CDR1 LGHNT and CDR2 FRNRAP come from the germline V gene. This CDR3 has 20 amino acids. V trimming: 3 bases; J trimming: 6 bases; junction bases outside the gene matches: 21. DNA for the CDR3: TGTGCTAGTGGTTTTCGATCTGAGGTCCTCGCGACTAGCGGGTATGATACGCAGTATTTT. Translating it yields CASGFRSEVLATSGYDTQYF.

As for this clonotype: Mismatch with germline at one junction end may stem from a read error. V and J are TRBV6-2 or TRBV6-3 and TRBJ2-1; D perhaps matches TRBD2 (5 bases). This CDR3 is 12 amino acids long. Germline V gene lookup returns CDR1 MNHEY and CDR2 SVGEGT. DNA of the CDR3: TGTTCCAGCAGCCTCCGAGGGAATGAGCAGTTCTTC. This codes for CSSSLRGNEQFF.

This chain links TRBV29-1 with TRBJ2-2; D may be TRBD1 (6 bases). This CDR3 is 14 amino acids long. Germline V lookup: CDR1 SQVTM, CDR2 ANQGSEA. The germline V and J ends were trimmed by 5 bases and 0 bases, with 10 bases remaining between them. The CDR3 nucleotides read TGCAGCGTTTGGGGACAACCGAACACCGGGGAGCTGTTTTTT. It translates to CSVWGQPNTGELFF.